This TCR beta chain originates from a study of blood T cell repertoires in COVID-19. This clone has only a few counts. Germline CDR1 reads SEHNR; CDR2 reads FQNEAQ (reference sequence). The CDR3 length is 12 residues. Trimming shortened V by 4 bases and J by 8 bases, and 12 bases separated the two germline ends. Sequenced by immunoSEQ multiplex PCR; TCRdb stores in-frame clones only, minus some. The sample lists 140,000 or so clones, about 80% seen once, with about 3.5% in the top ten. The TCR was taken from a man in his 70s who had recovered from COVID-19. The V gene is TRBV7-9, the J gene TRBJ2-7; D is possibly TRBD2 (6 bases). Sequenced input: peripheral blood. CDR3 loop: CASSSRGLKQYF. The CDR3 DNA reads TGTGCCAGCAGCTCCCGGGGGTTGAAGCAGTACTTC.